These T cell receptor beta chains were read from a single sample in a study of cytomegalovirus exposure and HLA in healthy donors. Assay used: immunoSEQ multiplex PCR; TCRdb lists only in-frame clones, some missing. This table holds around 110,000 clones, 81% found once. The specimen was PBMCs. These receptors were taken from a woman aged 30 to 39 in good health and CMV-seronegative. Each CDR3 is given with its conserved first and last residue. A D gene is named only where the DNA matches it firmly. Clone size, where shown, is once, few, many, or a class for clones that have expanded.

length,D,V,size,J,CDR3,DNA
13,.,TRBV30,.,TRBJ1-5,CAWSPGVNQPQHF,TGTGCCTGGAGTCCGGGGGTCAATCAGCCCCAGCATTTT
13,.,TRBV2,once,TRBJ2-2,CASSRELAGELFF,TGTGCCAGCAGTCGGGAGCTCGCCGGGGAGCTGTTTTTT
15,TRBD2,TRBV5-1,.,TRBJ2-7,CASSLRFGGAYEQYF,TGCGCCAGCAGCTTGAGATTCGGGGGGGCCTACGAGCAGTACTTC
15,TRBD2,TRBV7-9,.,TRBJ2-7,CASSLSAGGPYEQYF,TGTGCCAGCAGCTTATCAGCGGGAGGGCCCTACGAGCAGTACTTC
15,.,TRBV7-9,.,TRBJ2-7,CASSFGWRNSYEQYF,TGTGCCAGCAGCTTTGGTTGGCGGAACTCCTACGAGCAGTACTTC
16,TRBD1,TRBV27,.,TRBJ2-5,CASSSRQGPSRETQYF,TGTGCCAGCAGTTCCCGACAGGGGCCCTCTCGGGAGACCCAGTACTTC
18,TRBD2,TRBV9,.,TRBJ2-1,CASSAPRGTSGFYNEQFF,TGTGCCAGCAGCGCTCCCCGAGGGACTAGCGGGTTCTACAATGAGCAGTTCTTC
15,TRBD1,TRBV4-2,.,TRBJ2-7,CASSRTGEGEREQYF,TGTGCCAGCAGCCGGACAGGGGAGGGGGAACGCGAGCAGTACTTC
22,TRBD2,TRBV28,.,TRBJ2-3,CASSSPWVVAGLAEGSTDTQYF,TGTGCCAGCAGCTCCCCCTGGGTTGTAGCGGGACTAGCCGAGGGAAGCACAGATACGCAGTATTTT
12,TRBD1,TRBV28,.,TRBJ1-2,CASFKQGFGYTF,TGTGCCAGCTTTAAACAGGGGTTTGGCTACACCTTC
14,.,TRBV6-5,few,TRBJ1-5,CASSPRGRAQPQHF,TGTGCCAGCAGTCCTAGGGGCAGGGCTCAGCCCCAGCATTTT
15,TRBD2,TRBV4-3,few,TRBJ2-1,CASSQDSGKHNEQFF,TGCGCCAGCAGCCAAGATAGCGGGAAACACAATGAGCAGTTCTTC
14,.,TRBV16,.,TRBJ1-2,CASSLKTGTYGYTF,TGTGCCAGCAGCCTCAAGACCGGGACTTATGGCTACACCTTC
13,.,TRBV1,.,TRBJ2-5,CTSSRTPGETQYF,TGCACCAGCAGCCGGACTCCTGGGGAGACCCAGTACTTC
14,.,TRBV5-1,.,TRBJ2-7,CASSLELSTYEQYF,TGCGCCAGCAGCTTGGAACTATCAACCTACGAGCAGTACTTC
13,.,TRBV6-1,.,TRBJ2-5,CASTAGTRETQYF,TGTGCCAGCACGGCCGGGACTCGAGAGACCCAGTACTTC
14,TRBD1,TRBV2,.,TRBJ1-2,CAITGTVENYGYTF,TGTGCCATCACGGGGACAGTAGAGAACTATGGCTACACCTTC
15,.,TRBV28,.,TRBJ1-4,CASRESGSTNEKLFF,TGTGCCAGCAGGGAATCAGGGTCAACTAATGAAAAACTGTTTTTT
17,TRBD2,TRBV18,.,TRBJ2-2,CASSAPLAGGPTGELFF,TGTGCCAGCTCAGCGCCTCTAGCGGGAGGGCCCACCGGGGAGCTGTTTTTT
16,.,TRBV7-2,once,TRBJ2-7,CASSLWAGRDAYEQYF,TGTGCCAGCAGCTTATGGGCGGGGCGGGACGCATACGAGCAGTACTTC
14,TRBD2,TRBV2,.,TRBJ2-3,CASMAGLATDTQYF,TGTGCCAGCATGGCCGGACTAGCGACAGATACGCAGTATTTT
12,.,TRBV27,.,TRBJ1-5,CATATENQPQHF,TGTGCCACCGCGACGGAGAATCAGCCCCAGCATTTT
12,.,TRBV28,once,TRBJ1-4,CASGRGNEKLFF,TGTGCCAGCGGGAGGGGGAATGAAAAACTGTTTTTT
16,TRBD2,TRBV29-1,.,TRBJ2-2,CSAVTSGTVNGGELFF,TGCAGCGCCGTGACTAGCGGGACCGTTAACGGCGGGGAGCTGTTTTTT
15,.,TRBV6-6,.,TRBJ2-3,CASSYLRKSTDTQYF,TGTGCCAGCAGTTACCTGCGAAAAAGCACAGATACGCAGTATTTT